The entry that follows covers one T cell receptor (beta chain) sequence. Method: immunoSEQ multiplex PCR; TCRdb's copy keeps in-frame clones and lacks some. The sample holds under 200,000 clones; about 89% are singletons and the top ten take about 2.9%. The CDR3 runs to 16 residues. CDR1 is SGDLS, CDR2 YYNGEE, per germline. Losses at the gene ends were 3 bases for V and 7 bases for J; bases not matched to a gene: 16. The sample originates from a study of cytomegalovirus exposure and HLA in healthy donors. Whole-study context: The approximately 120 validation repertoires were produced on the same platform as the roughly 670 repertoires of the first cohort. This was reported in a later analysis.

This receptor was taken from a young woman in good health and CMV-seropositive. The chain links TRBV9 to TRBJ2-7; TRBD2 matches at 7 bases. The source material was PBMCs. The CDR3 loop reads CASSGSLGAGDGEQYF. The DNA for the CDR3 is TGTGCCAGCAGCGGATCCCTCGGCGCGGGAGATGGGGAGCAGTACTTC.